This T cell receptor beta chain was sequenced for a study of neurological immune-mediated disorders (dated by TCRdb to about 2019). Background on the whole study: Among the approximately 34 multiple sclerosis patients, relapsing-remitting MS was present in some 30 and secondary progressive MS was present in 3. The study compared peripheral blood TCR-beta repertoires of HTLV-I-associated myelopathy (HAM/TSP) patients, multiple sclerosis patients and healthy controls using UMI-based sequencing. The roughly 110 TCR-beta libraries included longitudinal samples, technical triplicates and paired sorted CD4+ and CD8+ T-cell subsets alongside PBMC samples. Of the approximately 66 subjects in the cohort, roughly 14 were HAM/TSP patients, about 34 were multiple sclerosis patients, and some 20 were healthy controls.

Unsorted PBMC libraries were generated from 2 million PBMCs stored in RNAlater at -80 °C until RNA extraction. The multiple sclerosis patients were enrolled in a US clinical protocol that used magnetic resonance imaging to evaluate disease progression. PBMCs were separated from peripheral blood using Ficoll-Hypaque density gradient centrifugation and then cryopreserved in liquid nitrogen. This clonotype has at least ten counts. The target of this receptor is not known. Nothing much larger sits one base from this clone, and base qualities are not available. Study-level results and caveats: No identical CDR3 amino acid sequences were shared among expanded clones across subjects, suggesting private TCR-beta repertoires in all groups. No clinical or MRI features were associated with the MS cluster, and the authors said that larger cohorts are needed. Repertoires from 18 of 34 MS patients were grouped by phylogenetic analysis into a cluster of related CDR3 sequences, suggesting a possible repertoire-level signature. TCR clonal expansion was highest in HAM/TSP patients and lowest in MS patients, with MS patients falling below even healthy controls.

cDNA was synthesized by template-switch 5'RACE using a primer with a 10-nucleotide random unique molecular identifier that tagged each TCR transcript. Over 180 million TCR-beta sequences, covering 15-18 subjects, were produced in each sequencing run. The RNeasy kit was used to extract total RNA. TCR-beta VDJ regions were amplified with primers for the TCR constant region and the 5'RACE anchor, using the KAPA Real-time Library Amplification kit. Sample indexes and Illumina adaptors were added in a first PCR, and a second PCR then increased library yield. After Ampure bead purification, the TCR product of roughly 650 bp was size-selected on a 2% E-gel SizeSelection system. Before pooling, library quality was assessed on a Bioanalyzer, concentration was determined with Qubit, and library quantification was performed with the Kapa Library Quantification kit. Libraries were sequenced paired-end 2 x 150 bp on an Illumina HiSeq 2500. To increase sequence diversity, roughly 24-31% phiX was spiked into each library pool. Turning to the authors' computational methods: Quality-filtered reads were processed with the UMI-based MiGEC pipeline, which removed over 80% of raw TCR sequences during error correction. IMGT germline references were used for aligning VDJ genes, and each clonotype was defined as a unique CDR3 amino acid sequence together with its V-J genes. VDJtools evaluated clonal expansion, Shannon diversity and CDR3 relatedness (CalcPairwiseDistances, ClusterSamples); CLCbio workbench built phylogenetic trees. Using coefficient-of-variation modelling across technical triplicates, the study counted a clone as expanded if it had at least 8 unique UMIs. TCRdb redid the processing of the public reads, applying fastp at Q25 and MiXCR, and retained in-frame beta chains. Rows are combined by CDR3 protein, so each entry shows the most common genes and DNA. TCRdb's processing, not the authors' own work, is the source of the V and J calls. This sample gives approximately 52,000 distinct CDR3 sequences in total; 3% to 3.5% of them show up just once. 5.9% of the sample belongs to the ten largest clones.

V is reduced by 1 base and J by 2 bases, leaving a spacing of 9 bases between them. From the cysteine up to the phenylalanine, the CDR3 has a length of 14 residues. Just CDR3 DNA is preserved here, 42 bases in frame from base 1. The germline V gene specifies SGHRS as CDR1 and YFSETQ as CDR2. Sequences were obtained from PBMCs. The TCR was taken from a middle-aged man with multiple sclerosis. The V and J genes are TRBV5-1 and TRBJ1-1; TRBD1 is a weak D gene call, 5 bases matching. The DNA reads as follows: TGCGCCAGCAGCTTGCCAGGGAGAAACACTGAAGCTTTCTTT. The resulting protein is CASSLPGRNTEAFF.